This T cell receptor beta chain was sequenced during a study of OX40 agonist ivuxolimab in advanced cancers. Whole-study results and caveats: Clonal expansion in partial responders at 0.1-3.0 mg/kg ranked among the lowest.

About this clone itself: Its antigen is currently unknown.

In germline, CDR1 is MGHRA, CDR2 YSYEKL. Trimming took 2 bases from V and 3 from J; bases not matched to a gene: 7. The CDR3 has 17 amino acids. Sequencing was performed with immunoSEQ multiplex PCR; in TCRdb, only in-frame clones are kept and a portion is missing. The table includes 30,000 to 40,000 clones, about four fifths detected once. The sample in question was CD4+ or CD8+ T cells sorted from blood, obtained in a trial of the OX40 agonist ivuxolimab. The receptor was derived from an adult with an advanced solid tumor such as melanoma, head and neck, liver or kidney cancer. V usage is TRBV4-1 and J usage is TRBJ2-3, with 11 bases aligning to TRBD2. The CDR3 loop reads CASSQPPSGGWTDTQYF. CDR3 nucleotide sequence: TGCGCCAGCAGCCAACCGCCTAGCGGGGGGTGGACAGATACGCAGTATTTT.